These 27 T cell receptor beta chains were sequenced from one sample in a study of T cells in Graves' hyperthyroidism and ophthalmopathy (dated by TCRdb to between 2019 and 2020). Library method: multiplex PCR. Sequencing was carried out with an Illumina HiSeq 2000. The TCR beta CDR3 regions were amplified from the RNA transcripts. The TCR CDR3 was subjected to a first round of RT-PCR using the HTBI primer set and the Qiagen OneStep RT-PCR kit. TCRdb's own reprocessing of the public reads used fastp at Q25 and MiXCR and kept productive beta chains. One record per CDR3 amino acid sequence lists the most common genes and DNA. The sample records 560,000 or so distinct CDR3 sequences, just over 45% of which are singletons. The ten largest clonotypes hold just under 8.5% of the sample. Material: peripheral blood or thyroid tissue (not recorded which). The receptors come from a woman younger than 35 with Graves' hyperthyroidism. Donor details come from another sample of the same person, matched by shared clones.

As for this clonotype: The junction and the germline gene differ at one end; a read error may be behind it. The V and J genes are TRBV2 and TRBJ2-7; 13 nucleotides match TRBD2. The CDR3 covers 15 residues. Germline CDR1 and CDR2: SNHLY and FYNNEI. This CDR3 is CASRGGTSGTYEQCF. The CDR3 bases are TGTGCCAGCAGGGGCGGGACTAGCGGGACCTACGAGCAGTGCTTC.

The gene calls are TRBV15 and TRBJ2-7, with D hard to call. V lost 0 bases and J lost 2, with 14 bases in between. The CDR3 is 16 residues long. Germline V gene sequence: CDR1 LNHNV, CDR2 YYDKDF (reference sequence). The CDR3 region has the DNA TGTGCCACCAGCAGAGAAGTAGGGATCGGCCCCTACGAGCAGTACTTC. Translating it yields CATSREVGIGPYEQYF.

This clonotype was detected ten times or more. The genes are TRBV20-1 and TRBJ1-2; perhaps TRBD1 as D (6 bases). The CDR3 has 13 amino acids. Germline V CDR1 and CDR2: DFQATT, SNEGSKA (reference sequence). Trimming took 5 bases from V and 0 from J, leaving 10 bases between them. CDR3: CSAPGHSNYGYTF. The CDR3 DNA reads TGCAGTGCTCCGGGACACTCTAACTATGGCTACACCTTC.

This clonotype was seen more than once but under ten times. V usage is TRBV19 and J usage is TRBJ1-1; D gene ambiguous. V lost 7 bases to trimming and J lost 0 bases, with 12 bases between them. Germline CDR1 reads LNHDA; CDR2 reads SQIVND (reference sequence). The CDR3 extends over 14 amino acids. The CDR3 loop is CASTKDGMNTEAFF. DNA for the CDR3: TGTGCCAGTACTAAGGATGGCATGAACACTGAAGCTTTCTTT.

There are many counts of this clonotype. The rearrangement uses TRBV2 and TRBJ2-5, with D unclear. From germline, CDR1 is SNHLY and CDR2 FYNNEI. V lost 6 bases and J lost 5, with 16 bases in between. The CDR3 is 14 amino acids. CDR3 amino acids: CASSYRGVGETQYF. The DNA of the CDR3 is TGTGCCAGCAGCTATCGCGGAGTAGGGGAGACCCAGTACTTC.

The chain combines TRBV5-1 with TRBJ2-5; TRBD1 is a possible D gene (5 bases). Germline lookup yields CDR1 SGHRS and CDR2 YFSETQ. CDR3 length equals 14 residues. V was shortened by 0 bases and J by 3 bases, with 9 bases between the two germline ends. The DNA of the CDR3 is TGCGCCAGCAGCTTGGAGGCAGGGAAAGAGACCCAGTACTTC. This gives the protein CASSLEAGKETQYF.

This clonotype has just a few counts. A much larger clone lies one base from this, so it may be a read error. The V call is TRBV7-9, the J call TRBJ1-3; D gene ambiguous. This CDR3 is 15 amino acids long. Germline V gene data show CDR1 as SEHNR and CDR2 as FQNEAQ (reference sequence). V was cut by 4 bases and J by 0 bases, with 10 bases left in between. CDR3 coding DNA: TGTGCCAGCAGCTCGACATCAGGCTCTGGAAACACCATATATTTT. Translating gives CASSSTSGSGNTIYF.

The chain couples TRBV19 to TRBJ2-7, with 11 bases matching TRBD2. V shed 9 bases, J shed 4 bases, and the junction held 20 bases outside the gene matches. The CDR3 has 18 residues. CDR1 is LNHDA and CDR2 is SQIVND in the germline V gene (reference sequence). The DNA of the CDR3 is TGTGCCAGCTCCCCCACGCCACTAGCGGGAGTTGTAGATTACGAGCAGTACTTC. Protein: CASSPTPLAGVVDYEQYF.

In this sample, this clonotype turned up a few times. The chain is built from TRBV24-1 and TRBJ2-7; no definite D call. The CDR3 is 8 residues long. The V gene's germline CDR1 is KGHDR and CDR2 SFDVKD. Trimming removed 4 bases at V and 9 bases at J, with 0 bases between. The chain's CDR3 is CATSEQYF. CDR3 bases: TGTGCCACCAGTGAGCAGTACTTC.

The J gene is TRBJ2-1, the V gene TRBV7-6; 10 bases map to TRBD2. CDR1 is SGHVS and CDR2 is FNYEAQ in the germline V gene. The V segment lost 6 bases and the J segment 5 bases; nucleotides outside the gene matches: 4. This CDR3 has 14 amino acids. The CDR3 DNA is TGTGCCAGCAGGGGGACTAGCGCGGACAATGAGCAGTTCTTC. Translating it yields CASRGTSADNEQFF.

This clonotype was counted a single time. The V gene is TRBV11-2, the J gene TRBJ1-5; the D gene is possibly TRBD1 (5 bases). The V end lost 0 bases, the J end lost 9 bases, and 9 bases lay between the germline ends. Germline CDR1 and CDR2: SGHAT and FQNNGV. The CDR3 consists of 13 residues. The CDR3 sequence is CASSLEGDRPQHF. DNA of the CDR3: TGTGCCAGCAGCTTAGAAGGGGATCGGCCCCAGCATTTT.

The chain employs TRBV24-1 and TRBJ2-1; 9 positions match TRBD2. There are 14 residues in the CDR3. With 3 bases clipped from V and 8 bases from J, the junction kept 4 bases outside the gene matches. Looked up from germline, CDR1 is KGHDR and CDR2 is SFDVKD. The CDR3 DNA reads as TGTGCCACCAGTGATGGCGGGGGGGAGCATGAGCAGTTCTTC. Amino acid sequence: CATSDGGGEHEQFF.

Concerning this clonotype: One end of the junction fails to match germline, which may point to a read error. This chain uses TRBV5-1 with TRBJ1-6, with TRBD1 matching over 8 bases. CDR1 and CDR2 (germline): SGHRS, YFSETQ. This CDR3 contains 16 residues. CDR3 bases: TGTGCCAGCAGTCCCGGACAGGGATTACATAATTCACCCCTCCACTTT. Translation: CASSPGQGLHNSPLHF. The full variable domain, its missing parts supplied by reference TRBV5-1 and TRBJ1-6, is KAGVTQTPRYLIKTRGQQVTLSCSPISGHRSVSWYQQTPGQGLQFLFEYFSETQRNKGNFPGRFSGRQFSNSRSEMNVSTLELGDSALYLCASSPGQGLHNSPLHFGNGTRLTVT.

This clonotype occurred once. The chain carries TRBV15 and TRBJ2-6; 11 nucleotides line up with TRBD2. In germline, CDR1 is LNHNV, CDR2 YYDKDF (reference sequence). This CDR3 contains 16 residues. DNA of the CDR3: TGTGCTTCCCTAGCGGGAGGTCGCTCTGGGGCCAACGTCCTGACTTTC. As protein: CASLAGGRSGANVLTF. Looking up the rest from reference TRBV15 and TRBJ2-6 gives the full variable domain: DAMVIQNPRYQVTQFGKPVTLSCSQTLNHNVMYWYQQKSSQAPKLLFHYYDKDFNNEADTPDNFQSRRPNTSFCFLDIRSPGLGDTAMYLCASLAGGRSGANVLTFGAGSRLTVL.

This clonotype was counted between two and nine times. The gene calls are TRBV7-9 and TRBJ2-7, with 12 nucleotides matching TRBD2. Looked up from germline, CDR1 is SEHNR and CDR2 is FQNEAQ (reference sequence). The CDR3 consists of 15 residues. The V gene end was trimmed by 3 bases and the J gene end by 3 bases; junction bases not matched to a gene: 3. The CDR3 DNA reads as TGTGCCAGCAGCTTCGCTAGCGGGAGGGACTACGAGCAGTACTTC. Translation: CASSFASGRDYEQYF.

J is TRBJ1-4 and V is TRBV2, with D maybe TRBD1 (6 bases). This CDR3 spans 15 amino acids. The V and J ends lost 6 bases and 7 bases respectively, with 18 bases between them. Germline values: CDR1 SNHLY, CDR2 FYNNEI. The CDR3 region has the DNA TGTGCCAGCAGCACTCGGACTTGGGACACTGAAAAACTGTTTTTT. It translates to CASSTRTWDTEKLFF.

The CDR3 protein is CSVTSGKETEAFF. CDR3 nucleotides: TGCAGCGTTACTAGCGGGAAGGAGACTGAAGCTTTCTTT. V usage is TRBV29-1 and J usage is TRBJ1-1; D is uncertain. The CDR3 covers 13 residues. Per the germline V gene, CDR1 is SQVTM and CDR2 is ANQGSEA. Trimming stripped 5 bases from V and 5 bases from J, with 15 bases between.

For this clonotype: A single base separates this from a much larger clone, so it may be a read error. This chain connects TRBV9 to TRBJ1-6; the D gene is possibly TRBD1 (6 bases). The CDR3 loop spans 12 amino acids. Looked up from germline, CDR1 is SGDLS and CDR2 is YYNGEE. The CDR3 is CAGSVGASPLHF. DNA of the CDR3: TGTGCCGGCAGCGTGGGGGCTTCACCCCTCCACTTT.

The V gene is TRBV19, the J gene TRBJ1-2, with TRBD1 identical over 10 bases. Germline values: CDR1 LNHDA, CDR2 SQIVND (reference sequence). The CDR3 extends over 17 amino acids. V lost 2 bases and J lost 1; bases outside the gene matches: 7. The CDR3 loop is CASSIMGQGNVNYGYTF. The CDR3 nucleotides are TGTGCCAGTAGTATAATGGGACAGGGGAATGTTAACTATGGCTACACCTTC.

This clonotype was counted many times. The CDR3 nucleotides are TGTGCCACCAGCAGCGGGTGGCCGGAGAGGTCTTTCTTT. This gives the protein CATSSGWPERSFF. The rearrangement uses TRBV15 and TRBJ1-1; no reliable D call. The V gene lost 3 bases and the J gene lost 12 bases, with 17 bases spanning the gap. The CDR3 is 13 residues long. Per germline, CDR1 LNHNV and CDR2 YYDKDF (reference sequence).

The chain joins TRBV19 to TRBJ2-7; possibly TRBD1 for D (5 bases). Looked up from germline, CDR1 is LNHDA and CDR2 is SQIVND (reference sequence). The CDR3 is made up of 15 amino acids. Between the trimmed V and J ends, which lost 4 bases and 0 bases, there was a span of 13 bases. CDR3 bases: TGTGCCAGTAGTACGGATGACAGTGGCTCCTACGAGCAGTACTTC. Its translation is CASSTDDSGSYEQYF.

In DNA, the CDR3 is TGTGCCACCAGGACAGGGGGGGTCACTGAAGCTTTCTTT. Its translation is CATRTGGVTEAFF. The chain carries TRBV24-1 and TRBJ1-1; 9 bases line up with TRBD1. V shed 7 bases, J shed 4 bases, and the junction held 3 bases outside the gene matches. The CDR3 runs 13 residues. From germline, CDR1 is KGHDR and CDR2 SFDVKD.

The CDR3 DNA sequence: TGTGCCACCAGTGACGGACTAGCGGGAGGGTACGAGCAGTACTTC. Its protein is CATSDGLAGGYEQYF. The rearrangement joins TRBV24-1 to TRBJ2-7; 15 nucleotides align to TRBD2. The germline CDR1 and CDR2 sequences are KGHDR and SFDVKD. The length of the CDR3 is 15 residues. After removal of 4 bases from V and 4 bases from J, the junction contained 1 base not matched to a gene.

This chain uses TRBV24-1 with TRBJ1-2, with 8 bases fitting TRBD1. Germline V CDR1 and CDR2: KGHDR, SFDVKD. V lost 4 bases to trimming and J lost 7 bases; unmatched junction nucleotides: 7. The CDR3 spans 14 residues. The CDR3 DNA follows: TGTGCCACCAGTGACGACAGGGGCATAAGTGGCTACACCTTC. This translates into CATSDDRGISGYTF.

This clonotype was seen a handful of times. The V call is TRBV2, the J call TRBJ1-2; the D gene is possibly TRBD1 (6 bases). V lost 6 bases and J lost 5, with 16 bases in between. The germline V gene has CDR1 SNHLY and CDR2 FYNNEI. The CDR3 extends over 14 amino acids. The CDR3: CASSPGATKYGYTF. The CDR3 region has the DNA TGTGCCAGCAGCCCAGGGGCGACAAAGTATGGCTACACCTTC.

The CDR3 reads CASSQDRGALYEQYF. CDR3 bases: TGTGCCAGCAGCCAAGATAGAGGGGCCCTCTACGAGCAGTACTTC. This chain joins TRBV4-2 and TRBJ2-7; TRBD1 or TRBD2 may be the D gene (5 bases each). The V end lost 0 bases, the J end lost 3 bases, and 12 bases lay between the germline ends. CDR3 length equals 15 residues. CDR1 is LGHNA and CDR2 is YNFKEQ in the germline V gene.

This chain links TRBV14 with TRBJ1-1, with D perhaps matching TRBD1 (5 bases). The germline gives CDR1 SGHDN, CDR2 FVKESK. This CDR3 has 15 residues. The V end was cut by 5 bases, the J end by 1 base, with 14 bases between. In DNA, the CDR3 is TGTGCCAGCAGCGCCGTGTGGGGGGGGAACACTGAAGCTTTCTTT. Encoded protein: CASSAVWGGNTEAFF.